The 18 T cell receptor beta chains listed next were all sequenced from one sample in a study of blood T cell repertoires in COVID-19. Only in-frame clones appear in the TCRdb table, and some are missing; sequencing was by immunoSEQ multiplex PCR. The sample has 300,000 to 350,000 clones; roughly 84% are singletons. Sequencing was performed on PBMCs or T cells enriched from blood (not recorded which). The receptors shown here come from a woman between 25 and 40 years old who had recovered from COVID-19.

This chain links TRBV24-1 with TRBJ1-2; 7 bases fit TRBD1. The length of the CDR3 is 14 residues. Looked up from germline, CDR1 is KGHDR and CDR2 is SFDVKD. The V gene end was trimmed by 4 bases and the J gene end by 13 bases; junction bases not matched to a gene: 14. The CDR3 DNA is TGTGCCACCAGTGACGCCAGCCGAGGACAGGTCCTCACCTTC. Translated, it gives CATSDASRGQVLTF.

The chain links TRBV6-6 to TRBJ2-2, with 7 nucleotides matching TRBD2. In germline, CDR1 is MNHNY, CDR2 SVGAGI (reference sequence). V shed 7 bases, J shed 0 bases, and the junction held 2 bases outside the gene matches. The CDR3 totals 14 residues. CDR3 nucleotides: TGTGCCAGCACCCGGGAGGCGAACACCGGGGAGCTGTTTTTT. Protein product: CASTREANTGELFF.

This sequence joins TRBV6-6 and TRBJ2-5; unclear D gene. The CDR3 contains 14 residues. Trimming pared 6 bases from V and 5 bases from J, leaving 16 bases between. Germline values: CDR1 MNHNY, CDR2 SVGAGI (reference sequence). CDR3 residues: CASSPEPLSETQYF. For the CDR3, the DNA is TGTGCCAGCAGCCCGGAGCCCCTCTCGGAGACCCAGTACTTC.

This clone was counted between two and nine times. J is TRBJ1-1 and V is TRBV24-1, with 8 bases matching TRBD1. The CDR3 has 14 amino acids. Trimming removed 9 bases from V and 1 base from J; junction bases left unmatched: 6. CDR1 KGHDR and CDR2 SFDVKD come from the germline V gene. In DNA, the CDR3 is TGTGCCACCGACCAGGGGGCCCCGAACACTGAAGCTTTCTTT. Residues: CATDQGAPNTEAFF.

The chain recombines TRBV5-8 with TRBJ1-1, with D possibly matching TRBD1 (5 bases). The ends were cut back, 2 bases at V and 4 bases at J, with 12 bases in the middle. CDR1 and CDR2 from the germline V gene are SGHTS and YDEGEE. This CDR3 has 14 residues. CDR3 residues: CASSLVRVATEAFF. As DNA, the CDR3 is TGTGCCAGCAGCTTAGTCAGGGTGGCCACTGAAGCTTTCTTT.

The V call is TRBV6-5, the J call TRBJ1-6; D might be TRBD1 (6 bases). From germline, CDR1 is MNHEY and CDR2 SVGAGI. The CDR3 sequence is 13 residues long. Trimming removed 5 bases at V and 8 bases at J, with 10 bases between. This CDR3 reads CASSPNRDSPLHF. In DNA, the CDR3 is TGTGCCAGCAGTCCAAACAGGGATTCACCCCTCCACTTT.

The rearrangement joins TRBV15 to TRBJ1-2, with D perhaps TRBD1 (5 bases). CDR3 length equals 15 residues. Trimming took off 5 bases at V and 4 bases at J, with 17 bases between the two ends. Per germline, CDR1 LNHNV and CDR2 YYDKDF (reference sequence). CDR3 sequence (DNA): TGTGCCACCAGCCACGCCTGGGGTACAGGCTATGGCTACACCTTC. It codes for CATSHAWGTGYGYTF.

V gene TRBV10-1 combines with J gene TRBJ2-1, with D possibly being TRBD1 (5 bases). There are 14 residues in the CDR3. V was clipped by 5 bases and J by 6 bases, with 14 bases between them. Per the germline V gene, CDR1 is WNHNN and CDR2 is SYGVQD (reference sequence). The CDR3 region has the DNA TGCGCCAGCAGTCGAGACAGACGCCTCAATGAGCAGTTCTTC. Protein: CASSRDRRLNEQFF.

This chain joins TRBV7-9 and TRBJ1-3; D is uncertain. CDR1 is SEHNR and CDR2 is FQNEAQ in the germline V gene (reference sequence). This CDR3 region has 15 residues. The V and J ends lost 1 base and 0 bases respectively, with 7 bases between them. CDR3 in DNA: TGTGCCAGCAGCTTAGACGGTACCTCTGGAAACACCATATATTTT. Translated, it gives CASSLDGTSGNTIYF.

The chain recombines TRBV5-1 with TRBJ2-1, with 10 nucleotides matching TRBD2. Germline CDR1 and CDR2: SGHRS and YFSETQ. The CDR3 is 15 residues long. V dropped 5 bases and J dropped 2; count of bases not matched to a gene: 4. The CDR3 reads CASRDGLAAYNEQFF. The CDR3 region has the DNA TGCGCCAGCAGGGATGGACTAGCGGCCTACAATGAGCAGTTCTTC. Supplemented by reference TRBV5-1 and TRBJ2-1, the full variable domain reads KAGVTQTPRYLIKTRGQQVTLSCSPISGHRSVSWYQQTPGQGLQFLFEYFSETQRNKGNFPGRFSGRQFSNSRSEMNVSTLELGDSALYLCASRDGLAAYNEQFFGPGTRLTVL.

The V gene is TRBV2, the J gene TRBJ1-2; D is uncertain. Deletions cut 0 bases from V and 7 bases from J, with 9 bases between. This CDR3 is built from 13 residues. Germline V gene sequence: CDR1 SNHLY, CDR2 FYNNEI. The CDR3 DNA reads TGTGCCAGCAGTGAAGCGCGGTCCGGTGGCTACACCTTC. It translates to CASSEARSGGYTF.

The V call is TRBV10-3, the J call TRBJ1-6; tentatively, D is TRBD1 (5 bases). The CDR3 is 14 amino acids. Trimming removed 4 bases from V and 5 bases from J, with 9 bases in between. The germline V gene has CDR1 ENHRY and CDR2 SYGVKD. DNA of the CDR3: TGTGCCATCAGTGGGGGGGGTAATAATTCACCCCTCCACTTT. Protein: CAISGGGNNSPLHF.

This clone was found once. The chain joins TRBV24-1 to TRBJ2-5; possible D gene TRBD2, 6 bases. This CDR3 contains 17 residues. The V gene's germline CDR1 is KGHDR and CDR2 SFDVKD. The V gene lost 4 bases and the J gene lost 1 base, with 18 bases spanning the gap. CDR3 coding DNA: TGTGCCACCAGTGACCCCGGGCCCGCCGGGGGCCAAGAGACCCAGTACTTC. It codes for CATSDPGPAGGQETQYF.

The chain joins TRBV19 to TRBJ1-2; a weak D match, TRBD1 (6 bases). Per germline, CDR1 LNHDA and CDR2 SQIVND (reference sequence). The V end was cut by 5 bases, the J end by 0 bases, with 19 bases between. The CDR3 consists of 17 residues. This CDR3 is CASSATGWGLANYGYTF. In nucleotides, the CDR3 is TGTGCCAGTAGTGCAACAGGGTGGGGCCTAGCTAACTATGGCTACACCTTC.

V gene TRBV11-2 combines with J gene TRBJ2-7; TRBD1 is a possible D gene (5 bases). V lost 5 bases and J 2 bases, leaving 16 bases between the germline ends. Germline V gene lookup returns CDR1 SGHAT and CDR2 FQNNGV. The CDR3 totals 15 residues. The CDR3: CASSTGHQTTYEQYF. CDR3 nucleotides: TGTGCCAGCAGCACCGGACACCAGACAACCTACGAGCAGTACTTC.

This clone was counted a few times. The chain has TRBV5-1 and TRBJ1-3, with TRBD1 as a possible D gene (5 bases). From germline, CDR1 is SGHRS and CDR2 YFSETQ. V was trimmed by 5 bases and J by 0 bases, leaving 9 bases between them. This CDR3 has 14 amino acids. The CDR3 DNA reads as TGCGCCAGCAGTTCCGACAGCTCTGGAAACACCATATATTTT. Translation: CASSSDSSGNTIYF.

The chain has TRBV6-5 and TRBJ2-3, with D possibly being TRBD1 (6 bases). This CDR3 comprises 15 residues. The germline CDR1 and CDR2 sequences are MNHEY and SVGAGI. V was trimmed by 2 bases and J by 1 base, leaving 10 bases between them. CDR3 nucleotide sequence: TGTGCCAGCAGTTACCTGGCAGGGGGCACAGATACGCAGTATTTT. Protein: CASSYLAGGTDTQYF.

The chain carries TRBV5-1 and TRBJ1-2; possibly TRBD1 for D (5 bases). The CDR3 has 14 amino acids. Trimming left V 0 bases short and J 4 bases short, with 10 bases between. Germline V gene data show CDR1 as SGHRS and CDR2 as YFSETQ. Written as DNA, the CDR3 is TGCGCCAGCAGCTTGGAGTCGGGGGGCTATGGCTACACCTTC. Translated, it gives CASSLESGGYGYTF.